Listed here are 18 T cell receptor beta chains from one sample, sequenced in a study of T cell responses to AZD1222 COVID-19 vaccine. Sequencing used immunoSEQ multiplex PCR; TCRdb keeps in-frame clones, though not all of them. The top ten hold 3.5% to 5.5% of the sample, which has about 110,000 clones, 81% seen once. Specimen: peripheral blood, collected on day 0 of AZD1222 vaccination. Receptors were obtained from an adult in good health.

This clone appeared once. V gene TRBV10-2 combines with J gene TRBJ1-4; D uncertain. The V end lost 3 bases, the J end lost 8 bases, and 10 bases lay between the germline ends. The CDR3 has 13 amino acids. Germline V gene sequence: CDR1 WSHSY, CDR2 SAAADI. The CDR3 is CASSDGVGEKLFF. CDR3 nucleotides: TGCGCCAGCAGTGATGGGGTGGGAGAAAAACTGTTTTTT.

This clone showed up just once. V is TRBV4-1 and J is TRBJ2-7; the match to TRBD1 covers 9 bases. V shed 0 bases and J 4 bases; nucleotides not matched to a gene: 7. Germline loops: CDR1 MGHRA, CDR2 YSYEKL. The CDR3 contains 16 residues. The CDR3 DNA reads TGCGCCAGCAGCCAAGAAGGGGGACAGGGTAGGTACGAGCAGTACTTC. It encodes CASSQEGGQGRYEQYF.

This chain connects TRBV7-2 to TRBJ1-3; D may be TRBD1 (5 bases). The V gene's germline CDR1 is SGHTA and CDR2 FQGNSA. V lost 3 bases and J 0 bases, leaving 12 bases between the germline ends. The length of the CDR3 is 16 residues. CDR3 DNA: TGTGCCAGCAGCTTGCTTGCAGGGATCTCTGGAAACACCATATATTTT. Its protein product is CASSLLAGISGNTIYF. Complete variable domain (other parts from reference TRBV7-2 and TRBJ1-3): GAGVSQSPSNKVTEKGKDVELRCDPISGHTALYWYRQSLGQGLEFLIYFQGNSAPDKSGLPSDRFSAERTGGSVSTLTIQRTQQEDSAVYLCASSLLAGISGNTIYFGEGSWLTVV.

V gene TRBV6-4 combines with J gene TRBJ2-3, with TRBD2 matching 8 bases. The V gene end was trimmed by 5 bases and the J gene end by 3 bases; junction bases not matched to a gene: 7. This CDR3 has 15 residues. Germline CDR1 MRHNA, CDR2 SNTAGT. CDR3 sequence: CASSRRGGSTDTQYF. As DNA, the CDR3 is TGTGCCAGCAGTAGACGCGGGGGGAGTACAGATACGCAGTATTTT.

The chain carries TRBV28 and TRBJ1-3; D is perhaps TRBD1 (5 bases). The germline V and J ends were trimmed by 6 bases and 4 bases, with 16 bases remaining between them. Germline CDR1 and CDR2: MDHEN and SYDVKM. The CDR3 runs 15 residues. CDR3 in amino acids: CASRTPSGHGNTIYF. As DNA, the CDR3 is TGTGCCAGCAGGACCCCATCAGGGCACGGAAACACCATATATTTT.

This clone was recorded once. The chain employs TRBV28 and TRBJ2-5, with a tentative D call TRBD1 (5 bases). The germline V and J ends were trimmed by 3 bases and 2 bases, with 16 bases remaining between them. The V gene's germline CDR1 is MDHEN and CDR2 SYDVKM. This CDR3 region has 16 residues. The CDR3 loop is CASSLSLGAQQETQYF. CDR3 sequence (DNA): TGTGCCAGCAGTTTGTCGCTAGGGGCTCAACAAGAGACCCAGTACTTC. Based on the CDR3 plus reference TRBV28 and TRBJ2-5, the full variable domain is DVKVTQSSRYLVKRTGEKVFLECVQDMDHENMFWYRQDPGLGLRLIYFSYDVKMKEKGDIPEGYSVSREKKERFSLILESASTNQTSMYLCASSLSLGAQQETQYFGPGTRLLVL.

The chain carries TRBV29-1 and TRBJ1-5, with D possibly TRBD1 on 5 matching bases. The V end lost 6 bases, the J end lost 6 bases, and 15 bases lay between the germline ends. Germline CDR1 reads SQVTM; CDR2 reads ANQGSEA. This CDR3 region has 13 residues. This CDR3 reads CSVSAGMGQPQHF. The CDR3 coding sequence is TGCAGCGTCTCAGCAGGGATGGGTCAGCCCCAGCATTTT.

This chain connects TRBV4-3 to TRBJ2-5; 13 positions agree with TRBD2. V shed 1 base, J shed 4 bases, and the junction held 0 bases outside the gene matches. The CDR3 is 15 amino acids. Germline CDR1 LGHNA, CDR2 YSLEER. The CDR3 DNA sequence: TGCGCCAGCAGCCAAGGACTAGCGGGGGGAGAGACCCAGTACTTC. The encoded protein is CASSQGLAGGETQYF.

The V gene is TRBV5-6, the J gene TRBJ2-4, with TRBD2 matching over 7 bases. Trimming at V came to 4 bases and at J to 6 bases, leaving 10 bases not matched to a gene. There are 15 residues in the CDR3. Per germline, CDR1 SGHDT and CDR2 YYEEEE. The CDR3 DNA reads TGTGCCAGCAGCCTGCCGAAAGCGGGACCAAACATTCAGTACTTC. It yields the protein CASSLPKAGPNIQYF.

The chain has TRBV9 and TRBJ2-1; 8 bases are shared with TRBD2. In germline, CDR1 is SGDLS, CDR2 YYNGEE. There are 16 residues in the CDR3. Losses at the gene ends were 0 bases for V and 3 bases for J; bases not matched to a gene: 5. CDR3 nucleotide sequence: TGTGCCAGCAGCGTAGAGGGTGGGACTAGCTACAATGAGCAGTTCTTC. Translated, it gives CASSVEGGTSYNEQFF. Complete variable domain (other parts from reference TRBV9 and TRBJ2-1): DSGVTQTPKHLITATGQRVTLRCSPRSGDLSVYWYQQSLDQGLQFLIQYYNGEERAKGNILERFSAQQFPDLHSELNLSSLELGDSALYFCASSVEGGTSYNEQFFGPGTRLTVL.

This clone was counted a few times. The chain combines TRBV6-2 or TRBV6-3 with TRBJ2-7; D assignment may be TRBD1 or TRBD2 (5 bases each). Deletions cut 0 bases from V and 7 bases from J, with 13 bases between. Germline CDR1 MNHEY, CDR2 SVGEGT. The CDR3 is 14 residues long. CDR3 region: CASSYSTGAGEQYF. The CDR3 nucleotides are TGTGCCAGCAGTTACTCGACCGGGGCTGGGGAGCAGTACTTC.

The J gene is TRBJ2-7, the V gene TRBV7-8, with D perhaps matching TRBD1 (5 bases). V was cut by 6 bases and J by 2 bases, with 14 bases left in between. Germline V gives CDR1 SGHVS, CDR2 FQNEAQ. CDR3 length: 14 residues. The CDR3 sequence: CASRMPGRAYEQYF. In DNA, the CDR3 is TGTGCCAGCAGGATGCCAGGGCGAGCCTACGAGCAGTACTTC. Full variable domain (outside the CDR3, taken from reference TRBV7-8 and TRBJ2-7): GAGVSQSPRYKVAKRGQDVALRCDPISGHVSLFWYQQALGQGPEFLTYFQNEAQLDKSGLPSDRFFAERPEGSVSTLKIQRTQQEDSAVYLCASRMPGRAYEQYFGPGTRLTVT.

This chain connects TRBV3-1 (or the pseudogene TRBV3-2) to TRBJ1-2; 8 bases fit TRBD1. The junction had 10 bases not matched to a gene; V was cut back by 5 bases and J by 8 bases. In germline, CDR1 is LGHDT, CDR2 YNNKEL (reference sequence). The CDR3 has 14 residues. The CDR3 nucleotides are TGTGCCAGCAGCGACCGAGCAGGGGGCGGGGGCTACACCTTC. This codes for CASSDRAGGGGYTF.

The CDR3 nucleotides read TGTGCCACGAGGAGCTCTGGGGCCAACGTCCTGACTTTC. Amino acid sequence: CATRSSGANVLTF. The gene calls are TRBV24-1 and TRBJ2-6; D unclear. Trimming removed 10 bases at V and 0 bases at J, with 6 bases between. The germline gives CDR1 KGHDR, CDR2 SFDVKD. This CDR3 comprises 13 residues.

The chain couples TRBV7-8 to TRBJ1-6, with 8 nucleotides matching TRBD1. CDR1 is SGHVS, CDR2 FQNEAQ, per germline. The CDR3 length is 16 residues. The trim removed 6 bases at V and 6 bases at J, leaving 10 bases unmatched. The CDR3 DNA reads as TGTGCCAGCAGTTCCGGGACAGGCCAGATTAATTCACCCCTCCACTTT. Protein product: CASSSGTGQINSPLHF.

This chain connects TRBV6-5 to TRBJ2-7, with D perhaps matching TRBD1 (5 bases). This CDR3 comprises 15 residues. Trimming cost V 0 bases and J 1 base, with 10 bases left between them. Germline V gene sequence: CDR1 MNHEY, CDR2 SVGAGI. The CDR3 DNA sequence: TGTGCCAGCAGTTACTCCAGGGATTCATCCTACGAGCAGTACTTC. Its translation: CASSYSRDSSYEQYF.

In this sample, this clone turned up a few times. The CDR3 DNA reads as TGTGCCAGTAGTATATCCGGGGTTGGGGCAAGCTCCTACAATGAGCAGTTCTTC. It encodes CASSISGVGASSYNEQFF. The chain is built from TRBV19 and TRBJ2-1, with D perhaps TRBD1 or TRBD2 (5 bases each). This CDR3 spans 18 amino acids. The V gene lost 2 bases and the J gene lost 0 bases, with 17 bases spanning the gap. Germline loops: CDR1 LNHDA, CDR2 SQIVND (reference sequence).

This rearrangement joins TRBV2 to TRBJ1-5; D call uncertain. CDR1 and CDR2 (germline): SNHLY, FYNNEI. Between the trimmed V and J ends, which lost 2 bases and 2 bases, there was a span of 7 bases. The CDR3 is 14 amino acids. CDR3 coding DNA: TGTGCCAGCAGTGAAAACTCCGGCAATCAGCCCCAGCATTTT. It is translated as CASSENSGNQPQHF.